Here is one T cell receptor (beta chain) with its context. Its matching antigen is unknown. These data originate in a study of cytomegalovirus exposure and HLA in healthy donors. The germline V gene encodes CDR1 MDHEN and CDR2 SYDVKM. J was trimmed by 0 bases and V by 1 base; bases with no gene match: 3. The CDR3 is made up of 18 amino acids. Whole-study results and caveats: Some V segments could not be told apart, so they were left out, TRBV6-2 and TRBV6-3 among them.

It was with 60 Vbeta and 13 Jbeta primers that the PCR ran. Sequenced by immunoSEQ multiplex PCR; TCRdb stores in-frame clones only, minus some. The sample shows about 170,000 clones, 62% of them seen only once. This clonotype originated in a man aged 40-55 years in good health and CMV-seronegative. The V and J genes are TRBV28 and TRBJ2-6; 10 bases map to TRBD1. Sequencing input: PBMCs. Here the CDR3 DNA reads TGTGCCAGCAGTTTATCGGGACAGGGGTCCTCTGGGGCCAACGTCCTGACTTTC. Its protein product is CASSLSGQGSSGANVLTF.